A single T cell receptor beta chain is shown here with its context. What it binds is unknown. How the authors handled the data: Variation in CDR3 across clinicopathological groups served as the basis for constructing a distant-metastasis classifier in papillary thyroid cancer. TCRdb recomputed clones from the PCR reads via MiXCR. The V and J calls shown here were made by TCRdb, not taken from the authors' results. The sample carries about 19,000 clones, about 25% recorded once. This entry comes from a study of metastatic and nonmetastatic thyroid tumors. On the study more broadly: Repertoires were compared across blood and tumor or nodule tissue from malignant and benign thyroid patients. General observations from the study: It was reportedly found that TCR beta diversity was significantly higher in malignant thyroid tumors than in benign nodules, a difference seen in both blood and tumor samples.

The entire patient cohort was treatment-naive prior to thyroid surgery. Specimen: blood. The source of this sequence is a male donor with papillary thyroid cancer or a benign thyroid nodule (not recorded which). Some clones in this sample may be carry-over from other donors' samples.

The CDR3 region has the DNA TGTGCCAGCAGTGAAGGGACTAGCGGCGAGACCCAGTACTTC. It yields the protein CASSEGTSGETQYF. The J gene is TRBJ2-5, the V gene TRBV2; the match to TRBD2 covers 10 bases. The trim removed 1 base at V and 5 bases at J, leaving 1 base unmatched. Per germline, CDR1 SNHLY and CDR2 FYNNEI. The CDR3 has 14 amino acids.